Listed below are T cell receptor beta chains from one sample, sequenced in a study of T cell responses to AZD1222 COVID-19 vaccine. TCRdb's copy holds only in-frame clones and misses some; the assay was immunoSEQ multiplex PCR. The sample shows 150,000 to 200,000 clones, roughly 93% of them seen only once. The sequences come from peripheral blood, collected on day 0 of AZD1222 vaccination. These receptors were taken from an adult in good health. Each CDR3 is given with its conserved first and last residue. The D gene is left open where the match is weak. Size values are once, few and many counts, or a class for expanded clones, and some rows have none.

>TRBJ2-7|.|TRBV15|.|14
CATSGDGLSYEQYF
TGTGCCACCAGCGGTGACGGATTATCCTACGAGCAGTACTTC
>TRBJ1-2|once|TRBV27|.|11
CASSAGYGYTF
TGTGCCAGCAGTGCAGGCTATGGCTACACCTTC
>TRBJ1-2|.|TRBV12-3/TRBV12-4|.|13
CASTPTEDYGYTF
TGTGCCAGCACCCCGACAGAGGACTATGGCTACACCTTC
>TRBJ1-5|once|TRBV16|TRBD1|16
CASSQSDRGSYQPQHF
TGTGCCAGCAGCCAATCGGACAGGGGGAGTTATCAGCCCCAGCATTTT
>TRBJ1-1|.|TRBV6-5|.|15
CASSDAAQANTEAFF
TGTGCCAGCAGCGACGCCGCCCAGGCGAACACTGAAGCTTTCTTT
>TRBJ1-2|.|TRBV3-1/TRBV3-2|.|11
CASGQGDGYTF
TGTGCCAGCGGCCAGGGCGATGGCTACACCTTC
>TRBJ2-3|.|TRBV7-9|.|15
CASSLAVLPTDTQYF
TGTGCCAGCAGCTTAGCGGTCCTACCCACAGATACGCAGTATTTT
>TRBJ2-3|once|TRBV7-8|TRBD2|20
CASSSVPGLAGASSTDTQYF
TGTGCCAGCAGCTCCGTCCCGGGACTAGCGGGGGCCTCTAGCACAGATACGCAGTATTTT
>TRBJ2-3|once|TRBV6-5|TRBD1|15
CASKWTGGPTDTQYF
TGTGCCAGCAAATGGACAGGGGGCCCCACAGATACGCAGTATTTT
>TRBJ1-1|once|TRBV11-2|TRBD1|18
CASSLGRTGGFGVTEAFF
TGTGCCAGCAGTTTAGGTCGGACAGGGGGCTTTGGGGTCACTGAAGCTTTCTTT
>TRBJ2-7|.|TRBV5-1|TRBD1|16
CASSLVTGTEYYEQYF
TGCGCCAGCAGCTTGGTCACCGGGACAGAATACTACGAGCAGTACTTC
>TRBJ1-6|.|TRBV18|.|13
CASSPGEDSPLHF
TGTGCCAGCTCACCAGGGGAGGATTCACCCCTCCACTTT
>TRBJ1-3|.|TRBV9|TRBD1|17
CASSGGTGPLSGNTIYF
TGTGCCAGCAGCGGGGGGACAGGGCCTCTCTCTGGAAACACCATATATTTT
>TRBJ1-4|.|TRBV7-9|TRBD1|15
CASSPQGATNEKLFF
TGTGCCAGCAGCCCCCAGGGGGCAACTAATGAAAAACTGTTTTTT
>TRBJ2-7|.|TRBV19|.|14
CASSVTAEPYEQYF
TGTGCCAGTAGTGTTACAGCCGAGCCCTACGAGCAGTACTTC
>TRBJ1-2|.|TRBV2|.|12
CASTGGWYGYTF
TGTGCCAGCACGGGAGGGTGGTATGGCTACACCTTC
>TRBJ2-7|.|TRBV3-1/TRBV3-2|.|15
CASSQEGQGRDEQYF
TGTGCCAGCAGCCAAGAGGGGCAGGGGCGGGACGAGCAGTACTTC
>TRBJ1-5|.|TRBV2|.|13
CASSGSLHQPQHF
TGTGCCAGCAGTGGGAGTTTACATCAGCCCCAGCATTTT
>TRBJ1-5|.|TRBV28|TRBD1|13
CASSRDSPESQHF
TGTGCCAGCAGTCGGGACAGCCCCGAGTCCCAGCATTTT
>TRBJ1-1|.|TRBV12-3/TRBV12-4|.|12
CASSLANAEAFF
TGTGCCAGCAGTTTAGCGAACGCTGAAGCTTTCTTT
>TRBJ1-2|once|TRBV7-9|.|13
CASSLETGYGYTF
TGTGCCAGCAGCTTAGAAACAGGGTATGGCTACACCTTC
>TRBJ1-2|once|TRBV20-1|.|11
CSARPSGGYTF
TGCAGTGCTAGACCCTCGGGTGGCTACACCTTC
>TRBJ1-1|.|TRBV6-2/TRBV6-3|TRBD1|14
CASSDRGPADKAFF
TGTGCCAGCAGTGACAGGGGGCCTGCCGATAAAGCTTTCTTT
>TRBJ2-1|.|TRBV30|.|11
CAWSVSGEQFF
TGTGCCTGGAGTGTAAGCGGAGAGCAGTTCTTC
>TRBJ2-7|.|TRBV7-2|.|15
CASSSAIGSSYEQYF
TGTGCCAGCAGCTCCGCTATCGGGAGCTCCTACGAGCAGTACTTC
>TRBJ1-1|.|TRBV6-5|TRBD1|13
CATSDREIFEAFF
TGTGCCACCAGCGACAGGGAAATTTTTGAAGCTTTCTTT
>TRBJ1-1|.|TRBV20-1|.|11
CSARWASEAFF
TGCAGTGCTAGGTGGGCTTCTGAAGCTTTCTTT
>TRBJ2-1|.|TRBV19|.|15
CASSIGGSTYNEQFF
TGTGCCAGTAGTATCGGAGGGAGTACCTACAATGAGCAGTTCTTC
>TRBJ1-5|.|TRBV5-8|.|14
CASSLGQGDQPQHF
TGTGCCAGCAGCTTAGGGCAGGGTGATCAGCCCCAGCATTTT
>TRBJ1-3|.|TRBV5-5|.|14
CASSLGDSGNTIYF
TGTGCCAGCAGCTTGGGGGACTCTGGAAACACCATATATTTT
>TRBJ1-2|.|TRBV9|.|17
CASSVRGIGSANYGYTF
TGTGCCAGCAGCGTAAGGGGAATCGGTTCAGCGAACTATGGCTACACCTTC
>TRBJ2-7|.|TRBV15|.|11
CATSRGREQYF
TGTGCCACCAGCAGAGGTAGGGAGCAGTACTTC
>TRBJ1-5|.|TRBV15|.|16
CATSRSRRLGNQPQHF
TGTGCCACCAGCAGATCCCGCCGACTAGGCAATCAGCCCCAGCATTTT
>TRBJ1-1|.|TRBV5-4|.|15
CASSLNLGMNTEAFF
TGTGCCAGCAGCCTGAACTTAGGAATGAACACTGAAGCTTTCTTT
>TRBJ2-1|.|TRBV13|.|15
CASSLISGTIREQFF
TGTGCCAGCAGCTTAATATCCGGGACGATCAGAGAGCAGTTCTTC
>TRBJ1-4|.|TRBV4-1|.|17
CASSPQGSNGGNEKLFF
TGCGCCAGCAGCCCCCAGGGATCTAACGGGGGAAATGAAAAACTGTTTTTT
>TRBJ1-1|.|TRBV18|.|14
CASSPSGPSTEAFF
TGTGCCAGCTCACCCTCGGGGCCCAGCACTGAAGCTTTCTTT
>TRBJ2-7|.|TRBV5-6|TRBD2|17
CASSLGLAGEGPYEQYF
TGTGCCAGCAGCTTGGGACTAGCGGGAGAGGGTCCCTACGAGCAGTACTTC
>TRBJ2-2|.|TRBV5-6|TRBD1|16
CASSPWQGAHTGELFF
TGTGCCAGCAGCCCCTGGCAGGGGGCGCACACCGGGGAGCTGTTTTTT